This T cell receptor (beta chain) was retrieved from a study of cytomegalovirus exposure and HLA in healthy donors. Study-wide results and caveats: Most TCR sequences were uncommon, yet certain public TCRs appeared in many donors. It emerged from a later analysis that several of the most significant clusters appeared to be linked to common viral pathogens. Most CMV-associated TCR beta chains were later found to appear HLA-restricted.

V was pared by 8 bases and J by 1 base, with 11 bases between. The CDR3 has 14 residues. The germline V gene has CDR1 LNHDA and CDR2 SQIVND (reference sequence). Details on this clone: No antigen is known for it.

The PCR used 60 Vbeta and 13 Jbeta primers. TCRdb's copy holds only in-frame clones and misses some; the assay was immunoSEQ multiplex PCR. This table has 95,000 to 150,000 clones, about 74% appearing once. The sample was PBMCs. This sequence was found in a woman aged 45-59 years in good health and CMV-seropositive. The chain links TRBV19 to TRBJ2-2, with a possible D match to TRBD1 (5 bases). As DNA, the CDR3 is TGTGCCAGTCAACAGGCAAAGAACACCGGGGAGCTGTTTTTT. Translated, it gives CASQQAKNTGELFF. Filled out from reference TRBV19 and TRBJ2-2, the complete variable domain reads DGGITQSPKYLFRKEGQNVTLSCEQNLNHDAMYWYRQDPGQGLRLIYYSQIVNDFQKGDIAEGYSVSREKKESFPLTVTSAQKNPTAFYLCASQQAKNTGELFFGEGSRLTVL.